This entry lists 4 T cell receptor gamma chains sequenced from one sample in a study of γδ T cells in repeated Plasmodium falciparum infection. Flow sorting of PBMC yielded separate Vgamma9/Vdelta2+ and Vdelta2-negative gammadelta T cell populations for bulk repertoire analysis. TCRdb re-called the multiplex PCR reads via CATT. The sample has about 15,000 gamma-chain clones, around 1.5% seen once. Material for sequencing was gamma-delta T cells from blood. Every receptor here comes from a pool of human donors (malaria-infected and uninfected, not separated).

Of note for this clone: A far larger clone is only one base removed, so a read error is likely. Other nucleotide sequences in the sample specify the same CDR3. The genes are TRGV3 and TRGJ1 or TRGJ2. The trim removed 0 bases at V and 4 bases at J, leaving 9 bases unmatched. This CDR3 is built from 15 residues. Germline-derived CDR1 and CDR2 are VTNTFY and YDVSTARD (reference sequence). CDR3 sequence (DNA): TGTGCCACCTGGGACAGGCGCGCGAGATATTATAAGAAACTCTTT. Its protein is CATWDRRARYYKKLF.

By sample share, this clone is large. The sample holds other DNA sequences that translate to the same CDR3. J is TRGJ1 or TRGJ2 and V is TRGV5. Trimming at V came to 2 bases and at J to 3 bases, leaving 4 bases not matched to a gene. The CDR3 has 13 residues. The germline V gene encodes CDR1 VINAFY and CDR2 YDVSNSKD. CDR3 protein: CATWDTFYYKKLF. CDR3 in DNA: TGTGCCACCTGGGACACGTTTTATTATAAGAAACTCTTT.

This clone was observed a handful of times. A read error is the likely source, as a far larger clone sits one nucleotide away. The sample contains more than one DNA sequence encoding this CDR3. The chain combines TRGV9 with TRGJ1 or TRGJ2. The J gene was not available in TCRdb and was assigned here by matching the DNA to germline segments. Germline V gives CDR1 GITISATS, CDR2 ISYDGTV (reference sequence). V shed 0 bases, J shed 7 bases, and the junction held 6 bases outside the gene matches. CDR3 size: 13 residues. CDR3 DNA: TGTGCCTTGTGGGAGGTGCAGAGATATAAGAAACTCTTT. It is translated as CALWEVQRYKKLF.

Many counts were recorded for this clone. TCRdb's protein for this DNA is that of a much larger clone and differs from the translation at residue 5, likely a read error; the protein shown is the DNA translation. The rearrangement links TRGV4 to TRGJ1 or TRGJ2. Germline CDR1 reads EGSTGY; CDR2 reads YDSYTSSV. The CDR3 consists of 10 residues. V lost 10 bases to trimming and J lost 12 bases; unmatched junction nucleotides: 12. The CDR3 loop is CATVHRWKLF. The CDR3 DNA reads TGTGCCACGGTTCACCGTTGGAAACTCTTT.